These 18 T cell receptor beta chains originate from one sample sequenced in a study of control samples from healthy donors and cancer patients. The method was immunoSEQ multiplex PCR; TCRdb's version includes in-frame clones alone and lacks a portion of them. Among about 110,000 clones listed, roughly four fifths were seen once. Sequenced: blood. These receptors all come from a young man in good health.

CDR3: CASREGSTGELFF. DNA for the CDR3: TGCGCCAGCAGGGAGGGGAGCACCGGGGAGCTGTTTTTT. This chain connects TRBV5-1 to TRBJ2-2; D may be TRBD2 (6 bases). Germline V gene lookup returns CDR1 SGHRS and CDR2 YFSETQ. With 5 bases removed from V and 4 bases from J, the gap between germline ends came to 9 bases. The CDR3 runs to 13 residues. The complete variable domain, with remaining parts taken from reference TRBV5-1 and TRBJ2-2, reads KAGVTQTPRYLIKTRGQQVTLSCSPISGHRSVSWYQQTPGQGLQFLFEYFSETQRNKGNFPGRFSGRQFSNSRSEMNVSTLELGDSALYLCASREGSTGELFFGEGSRLTVL.

The chain couples TRBV28 to TRBJ1-5; 8 positions agree with TRBD1. Germline values: CDR1 MDHEN, CDR2 SYDVKM. The CDR3 runs to 16 residues. V shed 6 bases and J 0 bases; nucleotides not matched to a gene: 7. The CDR3 nucleotides are TGTGCCAGCAGGGGAACAGGGGGGTTTAGCAATCAGCCCCAGCATTTT. The encoded protein is CASRGTGGFSNQPQHF.

This chain joins TRBV6-6 and TRBJ2-2, with D possibly called TRBD1 or TRBD2 (5 bases each). V lost 5 bases to trimming and J lost 6 bases, with 10 bases between them. Per the germline V gene, CDR1 is MNHNY and CDR2 is SVGAGI (reference sequence). The CDR3 extends over 13 amino acids. CDR3 in amino acids: CASSRQGPGELFF. Written as DNA, the CDR3 is TGTGCCAGCAGTCGTCAGGGACCCGGGGAGCTGTTTTTT.

V is TRBV19 and J is TRBJ2-2; no firm D call. Trimming removed 3 bases at V and 0 bases at J, with 5 bases between. CDR3 length: 14 amino acids. Germline lookup yields CDR1 LNHDA and CDR2 SQIVND (reference sequence). The DNA for the CDR3 is TGTGCCAGTAGTATTTTACCGAACACCGGGGAGCTGTTTTTT. This translates into CASSILPNTGELFF.

The V and J genes are TRBV7-9 and TRBJ2-3, with D uncertain. Germline V CDR1 and CDR2: SEHNR, FQNEAQ (reference sequence). The germline V and J ends were trimmed by 5 bases and 3 bases, with 6 bases remaining between them. This CDR3 is 12 amino acids long. The CDR3 sequence: CASSLGTDTQYF. The CDR3 DNA reads as TGTGCCAGCAGCCTCGGGACAGATACGCAGTATTTT.

The chain combines TRBV28 with TRBJ1-5; a possible D gene is TRBD1 (5 bases). With 3 bases removed from V and 7 bases from J, the gap between germline ends came to 10 bases. Per germline, CDR1 MDHEN and CDR2 SYDVKM. The CDR3 is made up of 13 amino acids. CDR3 nucleotide sequence: TGTGCCAGCAGTTTCCTTGGGGGGCAGCCCCAGCATTTT. Translated, it gives CASSFLGGQPQHF.

The chain uses TRBV7-2 and TRBJ1-5; 9 positions match TRBD1. Germline-derived CDR1 and CDR2 are SGHTA and FQGNSA. The trim removed 5 bases at V and 8 bases at J, leaving 13 bases unmatched. The CDR3 loop spans 16 amino acids. Written as DNA, the CDR3 is TGTGCCAGCAGCGGTGCCACCGGACAGGGGAGTAAGCCCCAGCATTTT. This sequence encodes CASSGATGQGSKPQHF.

This clone was recorded once. J is TRBJ1-2 and V is TRBV18; 7 bases align to TRBD1. The CDR3 has 19 amino acids. Germline loops: CDR1 KGHSH, CDR2 LQKENI. The ends lost 3 bases at V and 4 bases at J; junction bases unmatched: 20. CDR3 nucleotide sequence: TGTGCCAGCTCACCCTATCCGAGGACAGGCTCGTTTGGGGCCTATGGCTACACCTTC. It is translated as CASSPYPRTGSFGAYGYTF.

V is TRBV27 and J is TRBJ1-1; TRBD1 is a possible D gene (6 bases). Per the germline V gene, CDR1 is MNHEY and CDR2 is SMNVEV (reference sequence). Trimming stripped 7 bases from V and 7 bases from J, with 25 bases between. The CDR3 totals 16 residues. CDR3 amino acids: CASIPRGRGGLLEAFF. As DNA, the CDR3 is TGTGCCAGCATCCCTCGGGGGCGCGGGGGACTTCTTGAAGCTTTCTTT.

V is TRBV5-6 and J is TRBJ1-5; 9 bases are shared with TRBD1. Germline loops: CDR1 SGHDT, CDR2 YYEEEE. The CDR3 is 16 residues long. V shed 3 bases, J shed 9 bases, and the junction held 13 bases outside the gene matches. CDR3: CASSWSRDRAEGPQHF. The CDR3 region has the DNA TGTGCCAGCAGCTGGTCCCGGGACAGGGCCGAGGGGCCCCAGCATTTT.

The V call is TRBV5-4, the J call TRBJ2-1; 10 bases are a match to TRBD1. Trimming removed 4 bases from V and 7 bases from J; junction bases left unmatched: 2. The CDR3 loop spans 13 amino acids. Germline CDR1 reads SGHNT; CDR2 reads YYREEE (reference sequence). CDR3 nucleotides: TGTGCCAGCAGCCGGACAGGGGGGAATGAGCAGTTCTTC. Its translation: CASSRTGGNEQFF.

This clone was counted between two and nine times. CDR3 nucleotide sequence: TGTGCCAGCAGTTACGGTCGTGGGTCCTACTACTACAATGAGCAGTTCTTC. Protein sequence: CASSYGRGSYYYNEQFF. This rearrangement joins TRBV6-2 or TRBV6-3 to TRBJ2-1; no clear D gene. The CDR3 sequence is 17 residues long. Trimming stripped 2 bases from V and 3 bases from J, with 17 bases between. The germline gives CDR1 MNHEY, CDR2 SVGEGT.

The V call is TRBV28, the J call TRBJ1-2; 7 nucleotides agree with TRBD1. CDR1 and CDR2 (germline): MDHEN, SYDVKM. The CDR3 is made up of 14 amino acids. V lost 4 bases, J lost 5 bases, and 7 bases stayed unmatched. The CDR3 coding sequence is TGTGCCAGCAGTTCTTCACAGGGGAGGTATGGCTACACCTTC. It encodes CASSSSQGRYGYTF.

This clone occurred a few times. This chain links TRBV18 with TRBJ1-1; D unresolved. Germline V CDR1 and CDR2: KGHSH, LQKENI. This CDR3 contains 14 residues. V lost 8 bases and J lost 0, with 13 bases in between. Written as DNA, the CDR3 is TGTGCCAGCCAGAAAGACTGGATGAACACTGAAGCTTTCTTT. It is translated as CASQKDWMNTEAFF.

This rearrangement joins TRBV2 to TRBJ1-2, with 8 bases fitting TRBD1. The CDR3 spans 13 residues. J gave up 2 bases and V 8 bases, and 4 bases lay outside the gene matches. Germline CDR1 and CDR2: SNHLY and FYNNEI. The CDR3: CASQRQGNYGYTF. CDR3 nucleotides: TGTGCCAGCCAGAGACAGGGGAACTATGGCTACACCTTC.

The chain recombines TRBV19 with TRBJ1-4, with D possibly TRBD1 on 5 matching bases. Trimming took off 7 bases at V and 8 bases at J, with 17 bases between the two ends. Looked up from germline, CDR1 is LNHDA and CDR2 is SQIVND (reference sequence). There are 14 residues in the CDR3. The CDR3 nucleotides are TGTGCCAGTACCCCAAGGAGGGGTGGCGAAAAACTGTTTTTT. Translated, it gives CASTPRRGGEKLFF. Looking up the rest from reference TRBV19 and TRBJ1-4 gives the full variable domain: DGGITQSPKYLFRKEGQNVTLSCEQNLNHDAMYWYRQDPGQGLRLIYYSQIVNDFQKGDIAEGYSVSREKKESFPLTVTSAQKNPTAFYLCASTPRRGGEKLFFGSGTQLSVL.

DNA for the CDR3: TGTGCCAGCAGCTGGGGAGACAATGAGCAGTTCTTC. Translated: CASSWGDNEQFF. The chain links TRBV7-9 to TRBJ2-1; D may be TRBD2 (5 bases). Germline CDR1 reads SEHNR; CDR2 reads FQNEAQ (reference sequence). The CDR3 length is 12 residues. Trimming stripped 4 bases from V and 5 bases from J, with 6 bases between.

This clone appeared a few times. V is TRBV27 and J is TRBJ1-1; D unresolved. The CDR3 contains 13 residues. Between the trimmed V and J ends, which lost 6 bases and 1 base, there was a span of 9 bases. From germline, CDR1 is MNHEY and CDR2 SMNVEV (reference sequence). The CDR3 spells CASREWGNTEAFF. The CDR3, as DNA: TGTGCCAGCAGGGAGTGGGGGAACACTGAAGCTTTCTTT.